This is a list of T cell receptor beta chains from one sample in a study of CD8+ T cells in alopecia areata. The protocol was immunoSEQ multiplex PCR, while the TCRdb copy is restricted to in-frame clones and leaves out a portion. The sample lists roughly 180,000 clones, 40% to 65% occurring once. Source: CD8+ T cells sorted from blood, taken around week 53, from a patient treated with tofacitinib. The source of these receptors is a human donor with alopecia areata. The CDR3 runs from the conserved cysteine through the conserved F or W. The D gene is left open where the match is weak. Clone size is shown for a subset of rows, as once, few, many or a class of expanded clone.

clone_size | d_call | j_call | v_call | cdr3_nt | cdr3_aa
. | TRBD1 | TRBJ2-3 | TRBV27 | TGTGCCAGCAGTTTTGTCGGGACAGGGGGAGATACGCAGTATTTT | CASSFVGTGGDTQYF
. | . | TRBJ1-6 | TRBV19 | TGTGCCAGTAGTCCATCCGACAGGTTTAATTCACCCCTCCACTTT | CASSPSDRFNSPLHF
few | TRBD1 | TRBJ2-5 | TRBV10-3 | TGTGCCATCAGTGATAACGGACAGGGCCGGGAGACCCAGTACTTC | CAISDNGQGRETQYF
. | . | TRBJ2-6 | TRBV27 | TGTGCCAGCAGTTTAAACGGAAACTCTGGGGCCAACGTCCTGACTTTC | CASSLNGNSGANVLTF
few | . | TRBJ1-1 | TRBV9 | TGTGCCAGCAGCTCCCAGGGGCTGATGAACACTGAAGCTTTCTTT | CASSSQGLMNTEAFF
few | TRBD2 | TRBJ2-3 | TRBV10-3 | TGTGCCATCCTCGGGGGGGGCACAGATACGCAGTATTTT | CAILGGGTDTQYF
few | . | TRBJ2-3 | TRBV5-4 | TGTGCCAGCACCATCGGCAGCACAGATACGCAGTATTTT | CASTIGSTDTQYF
few | . | TRBJ2-3 | TRBV30 | TGTGCCTGGAGTGTTGAGGACAACACAGATACGCAGTATTTT | CAWSVEDNTDTQYF
. | . | TRBJ1-6 | TRBV30 | TGTGCCTGGAACCTAGGAAATAATTCACCCCTCCACTTT | CAWNLGNNSPLHF
. | . | TRBJ1-1 | TRBV5-1 | TGCGCCAGCAGTATAGTCGGGATGAACACTGAAGCTTTCTTT | CASSIVGMNTEAFF
. | . | TRBJ1-2 | TRBV10-2 | TGCGCCAGCAGTGAGTCGGCAGATGGCTACACCTTC | CASSESADGYTF
few | . | TRBJ2-7 | TRBV5-6 | TGTGCCAGCAGCTTTATAACCAACGAGCAGTACTTC | CASSFITNEQYF
few | . | TRBJ2-7 | TRBV10-3 | TGTGCCATCAGGGGTCCAGGGTCAAACTACGAGCAGTACTTC | CAIRGPGSNYEQYF
few | . | TRBJ2-7 | TRBV7-2 | TGTGCCAGCAGCCCGGATTCGCTACCTTACGAGCAGTACTTC | CASSPDSLPYEQYF
. | . | TRBJ1-1 | TRBV2 | TGTGCCAGCGGCGGGGAGGGCTGGACTGAAGCTTTCTTT | CASGGEGWTEAFF
. | TRBD2 | TRBJ2-3 | TRBV7-2 | TGTGCCAGCAGCCTTAGCGGGGAGCGCACAGATACGCAGTATTTT | CASSLSGERTDTQYF
. | . | TRBJ1-1 | TRBV4-1 | TGCGCCAGCAGCCTACCCCTCGGGGGGGCAAGAAATACGGGGACTGAAGCTTTCTTT | CASSLPLGGARNTGTEAFF
. | TRBD1 | TRBJ2-7 | TRBV2 | TGTGCCAGCAGTGGAGACAGGGGGATCAGCTCCTACGAGCAGTACTTC | CASSGDRGISSYEQYF
few | . | TRBJ2-3 | TRBV10-1 | TGCGCCAGCAGTGGTCAAATGGACAGCAGCACAGATACGCAGTATTTT | CASSGQMDSSTDTQYF
. | . | TRBJ2-7 | TRBV30 | TGTGCCTGGAGCCAGGGGGGGGAGAGCCACGAGCAGTACTTC | CAWSQGGESHEQYF
. | TRBD2 | TRBJ2-1 | TRBV7-9 | TGTGCCAGCGATAGCGGGGAGAGAACCTGGGATGAGCAGTTCTTC | CASDSGERTWDEQFF
. | . | TRBJ2-1 | TRBV4-2 | TGTGCCAGCAGCCAAGAAGGAGGGGCCTACAATGAGCAGTTCTTC | CASSQEGGAYNEQFF
. | TRBD1 | TRBJ2-7 | TRBV30 | TGTGCCTGGAATAAGGGACAGGTGGTAGCGGAGCAGTACTTC | CAWNKGQVVAEQYF
. | . | TRBJ2-5 | TRBV15 | TGTGCCACCAGCACGCACCCGTCAAAAGAGACCCAGTACTTC | CATSTHPSKETQYF
few | . | TRBJ1-6 | TRBV14 | TGTGCCAGCAGCCAAGACCACGTAGCTCGAAATTCACCCCTCCACTTT | CASSQDHVARNSPLHF
. | TRBD1 | TRBJ2-7 | TRBV6-5 | TGTGCCAGCAGTTGGCAGGGGGCCTCCTACGAGCAGTACTTC | CASSWQGASYEQYF
. | . | TRBJ1-5 | TRBV30 | TGTGCCTGGAGTCCAGATAGCAATCAGCCCCAGCATTTT | CAWSPDSNQPQHF
. | . | TRBJ2-7 | TRBV29-1 | TGCAGCGTGCTACTAGAAAACTACGAGCAGTACTTC | CSVLLENYEQYF
. | TRBD2 | TRBJ2-7 | TRBV13 | TGTGCCAGCAGCTTAGGTCTAGCGGGGGGGATCTACGAGCAGTACTTC | CASSLGLAGGIYEQYF
few | . | TRBJ2-7 | TRBV2 | TGTGCCACATCAACCAACGAGCAGTACTTC | CATSTNEQYF
. | . | TRBJ2-5 | TRBV7-2 | TGTGCCAGCAGCTTAGCGGTAGCACAAGAGACCCAGTACTTC | CASSLAVAQETQYF
. | TRBD1 | TRBJ1-4 | TRBV6-6 | TGTGCCAGCAGTGCCGCCGGGACAGCTAATGAAAAACTGTTTTTT | CASSAAGTANEKLFF
few | . | TRBJ1-6 | TRBV19 | TGTGCCAGTAGCACTCGGGAGTTTAATTCACCCCTCCACTTT | CASSTREFNSPLHF
. | . | TRBJ2-7 | TRBV2 | TGTGCCAGCAGTGAAGGACAGGTCTACGAGCAGTACTTC | CASSEGQVYEQYF
once | . | TRBJ1-5 | TRBV27 | TGTGCCAGCAGTTTAGGGCAGGGTGTAACCCCCCAGCATTTT | CASSLGQGVTPQHF
. | TRBD2 | TRBJ2-3 | TRBV7-3 | TGTGCCAGCGCATTGACTAGCGGCGATACAGATACGCAGTATTTT | CASALTSGDTDTQYF
. | TRBD1 | TRBJ1-4 | TRBV27 | TGTGCCAGCAGTCACGACAGGGGAGGGGAAAAACTGTTTTTT | CASSHDRGGEKLFF
. | . | TRBJ1-1 | TRBV5-4 | TGTGCCAGCAGCGACAGAGTGAACACTGAAGCTTTCTTT | CASSDRVNTEAFF
. | . | TRBJ1-2 | TRBV7-9 | TGTGCCAGCAGCCTTTCCGACGGGAACTATGGCTACACCTTC | CASSLSDGNYGYTF
. | . | TRBJ2-7 | TRBV9 | TGTGCCAGCAGTGGCTCAGAGGGGGATACCTACGAGCAGTACTTC | CASSGSEGDTYEQYF
few | . | TRBJ2-7 | TRBV5-6 | TGTGCCAGCAACCGAGGGGGGAGCTCCTACGAGCAGTACTTC | CASNRGGSSYEQYF
few | . | TRBJ2-3 | TRBV5-6 | TGTGCCAGCAGCTCCACAGATACGCAGTATTTT | CASSSTDTQYF
. | . | TRBJ2-5 | TRBV11-2 | TGTGCCAGCAGCTTAGATGAGGTAGAGACCCAGTACTTC | CASSLDEVETQYF
. | . | TRBJ1-1 | TRBV6-1 | TGTGCCAGCAGTGATGGGGGGATGAACACTGAAGCTTTCTTT | CASSDGGMNTEAFF
. | . | TRBJ2-2 | TRBV7-2 | TGTGCCAGCAGCTGGATTGGGTCCTCCGGGGAGCTGTTTTTT | CASSWIGSSGELFF
. | TRBD2 | TRBJ2-7 | TRBV4-1 | TGCGCCAGCAGCTATGGACTAGCGGGGGGGACGACCTACGAGCAGTACTTC | CASSYGLAGGTTYEQYF
. | TRBD1 | TRBJ1-5 | TRBV7-8 | TGTGCCAGCAGCGGATTGACAGGGGGCGGTGGCAATCAGCCCCAGCATTTT | CASSGLTGGGGNQPQHF
. | TRBD1 | TRBJ1-4 | TRBV5-4 | TGTGCCAGCAGCTTGAGGACAGGGGGCGATGAAAAACTGTTTTTT | CASSLRTGGDEKLFF
once | . | TRBJ2-2 | TRBV6-5 | TGTGCCAGCAGTTACTCGGAGGGGCGTAACACCGGGGAGCTGTTTTTT | CASSYSEGRNTGELFF
. | . | TRBJ2-3 | TRBV27 | TGTGCCAGCAGTCCCCCCTATGGGGGGGATACGCAGTATTTT | CASSPPYGGDTQYF
. | . | TRBJ2-7 | TRBV5-5 | TGTGCCAGCAGCTTGAGTTTCCCATCTACCTACGAGCAGTACTTC | CASSLSFPSTYEQYF
. | TRBD1 | TRBJ1-1 | TRBV7-9 | TGTGCCAGCAGCTACGACAGGGACGCTGAAGCTTTCTTT | CASSYDRDAEAFF
once | . | TRBJ2-7 | TRBV5-6 | TGTGCCAGCAGCGCGGACGGAGACTACGAGCAGTACTTC | CASSADGDYEQYF
few | . | TRBJ1-1 | TRBV18 | TGTGCCAGCTCACCACTTATCGCCGCGAACACTGAAGCTTTCTTT | CASSPLIAANTEAFF
few | TRBD1 | TRBJ2-2 | TRBV6-5 | TGTGCCAGCAGCGAACAGGGGTTTAACACCGGGGAGCTGTTTTTT | CASSEQGFNTGELFF
. | . | TRBJ2-2 | TRBV7-2 | TGTGCCAGCAGCTTAGAGCCGGTACGAACCGGGGAGCTGTTTTTT | CASSLEPVRTGELFF
. | . | TRBJ2-3 | TRBV6-5 | TGTGCCAGCAGTTACGTGGCCGCTAGCGATACGCAGTATTTT | CASSYVAASDTQYF
once | . | TRBJ2-5 | TRBV6-5 | TGTGCCAGCGGGTGGGAAGAGACCCAGTACTTC | CASGWEETQYF
. | TRBD1 | TRBJ2-5 | TRBV5-1 | TGCGCCAGCAGCTGGGGACAGATAGAGACCCAGTACTTC | CASSWGQIETQYF
once | . | TRBJ1-3 | TRBV15 | TGTGCCACCAGCCACCTCGAGGGGGACGGAAACACCATATATTTT | CATSHLEGDGNTIYF